This passage covers 19 T cell receptor beta chains from one sample sequenced in a study of blood T cell repertoires in COVID-19 (dated by TCRdb to about 2020). Library creation used the immunoSEQ multiplex PCR assay. Imported from immuneACCESS, the table was reduced by TCRdb to in-frame sequences with V and J called. These copies leave out some clones; in studies compared against another copy, an unresolved V gene accounts for under half, and the cause of the remainder is not known. For this sample there are around 73,000 clones; about 80% appear just once. The ten largest clones represent 25% to 30% of the sample. The material sequenced was peripheral blood. The receptor source for this set is a human donor in a cohort sampled during active COVID-19.

The chain recombines TRBV18 with TRBJ2-1; D is unresolved. Between the trimmed V and J ends, which lost 2 bases and 8 bases, there was a span of 7 bases. The length of the CDR3 is 12 residues. The germline gives CDR1 KGHSH, CDR2 LQKENI. The CDR3 loop is CASSPSFDEQFF. The CDR3 bases are TGTGCCAGCTCACCAAGCTTTGATGAGCAGTTCTTC.

The J gene is TRBJ2-7, the V gene TRBV5-1; TRBD1 agrees at 11 bases. The trim removed 4 bases at V and 3 bases at J, leaving 9 bases unmatched. Germline CDR1 SGHRS, CDR2 YFSETQ. The CDR3 length is 16 residues. DNA of the CDR3: TGCGCCAGCAGCCTAGCGCCGGGACAGGGGGTCTACGAGCAGTACTTC. This gives the protein CASSLAPGQGVYEQYF.

CDR3 sequence reads: CATSDSSYPTSLSNQPQHF. The CDR3 DNA is TGTGCCACCAGTGATTCCTCCTATCCGACAAGCCTTAGCAATCAGCCCCAGCATTTT. This sequence joins TRBV24-1 and TRBJ1-5; D remains unclear. Germline V gene sequence: CDR1 KGHDR, CDR2 SFDVKD. CDR3 size: 19 residues. V was cut by 2 bases and J by 0 bases, with 19 bases left in between.

The chain combines TRBV28 with TRBJ2-7, with 11 bases that match TRBD1. The CDR3 covers 13 residues. The germline V gene has CDR1 MDHEN and CDR2 SYDVKM. V trimming: 9 bases; J trimming: 3 bases; junction bases outside the gene matches: 4. CDR3 loop: CASRTGGSYEQYF. The CDR3 DNA is TGTGCCAGTCGGACAGGGGGCAGCTACGAGCAGTACTTC.

The genes are TRBV5-1 and TRBJ1-5, with 7 bases identical to TRBD1. V trimming: 5 bases; J trimming: 5 bases; junction bases outside the gene matches: 4. This CDR3 has 13 amino acids. The germline gives CDR1 SGHRS, CDR2 YFSETQ. The CDR3: CASRQGIDQPQHF. CDR3 sequence (DNA): TGCGCCAGCAGACAGGGGATTGATCAGCCCCAGCATTTT. Based on the CDR3 plus reference TRBV5-1 and TRBJ1-5, the full variable domain is KAGVTQTPRYLIKTRGQQVTLSCSPISGHRSVSWYQQTPGQGLQFLFEYFSETQRNKGNFPGRFSGRQFSNSRSEMNVSTLELGDSALYLCASRQGIDQPQHFGDGTRLSIL.

The V call is TRBV28, the J call TRBJ1-2, with a weak D call TRBD1 (6 bases). CDR3 length equals 15 residues. Germline V lookup: CDR1 MDHEN, CDR2 SYDVKM. Trimming cost V 4 bases and J 3 bases, with 15 bases left between them. The CDR3 DNA reads as TGTGCCAGCAGTTCCAGGACAGCAGTGGACTATGGCTACACCTTC. Translation: CASSSRTAVDYGYTF.

The chain recombines TRBV2 with TRBJ2-2; D is possibly TRBD1 (7 bases). From germline, CDR1 is SNHLY and CDR2 FYNNEI. This CDR3 has 15 residues. V lost 6 bases to trimming and J lost 2 bases, with 13 bases between them. The DNA of the CDR3 is TGTGCCAGCAGGCGGGACAGCTTTAACACCGGGGAGCTGTTTTTT. Residues: CASRRDSFNTGELFF.

The rearrangement links TRBV6-4 to TRBJ1-5; D is unresolved. Germline V gives CDR1 MRHNA, CDR2 SNTAGT. V lost 4 bases to trimming and J lost 2 bases, with 18 bases between them. The CDR3 covers 17 residues. The CDR3 here is CASSGLGGGKGNQPQHF. CDR3 bases: TGTGCCAGCAGTGGACTAGGAGGCGGAAAGGGCAATCAGCCCCAGCATTTT.

The rearrangement joins TRBV6-5 to TRBJ1-2; weak D call: TRBD1 (6 bases). V shed 8 bases and J shed 7 bases, with 14 bases lying between them. CDR3 length: 12 amino acids. The germline V gene encodes CDR1 MNHEY and CDR2 SVGAGI. In nucleotides, the CDR3 is TGTGCCAGCTCGGGTGGGGGCGGTGGCTACACCTTC. Translated, it gives CASSGGGGGYTF.

The rearrangement links TRBV10-3 to TRBJ1-4; possible D gene TRBD1, 5 bases. CDR1 and CDR2 (germline): ENHRY, SYGVKD. V was cut by 7 bases and J by 7 bases, with 16 bases left in between. The CDR3 sequence is 14 residues long. The DNA of the CDR3 is TGTGCCATCAAACCTAACGGGGGGGGTGAAAAACTGTTTTTT. Amino acid sequence: CAIKPNGGGEKLFF.

V and J are TRBV20-1 and TRBJ1-2, with a possible D match to TRBD1 (5 bases). The CDR3 length is 14 residues. Germline CDR1 is DFQATT and CDR2 is SNEGSKA (reference sequence). Trimming removed 3 bases from V and 0 bases from J, with 11 bases in between. The CDR3, as DNA: TGCAGTGCTAGTAGTACAGGCACTAACTATGGCTACACCTTC. This gives the protein CSASSTGTNYGYTF.

The gene calls are TRBV6-1 and TRBJ1-2; D may be TRBD1 (5 bases). V was clipped by 4 bases and J by 0 bases, with 15 bases between them. The CDR3 spans 16 residues. The germline V gene has CDR1 MNHNS and CDR2 SASEGT. The CDR3 DNA sequence: TGTGCCAGCAGTGTTTCGGCAGGGCAAGCTAACTATGGCTACACCTTC. It is translated as CASSVSAGQANYGYTF.

This chain uses TRBV3-1 (or the pseudogene TRBV3-2) with TRBJ2-7, with D unclear. Germline CDR1 LGHDT, CDR2 YNNKEL (reference sequence). The CDR3 covers 11 residues. The V gene lost 4 bases and the J gene lost 4 bases, with 5 bases spanning the gap. The CDR3 loop reads CASSLRYEQYF. CDR3 nucleotides: TGTGCCAGCAGCCTCAGGTACGAGCAGTACTTC.

The chain is built from TRBV6-2 or TRBV6-3 and TRBJ1-5; D not resolved. Deletions cut 5 bases from V and 8 bases from J, with 10 bases between. In germline, CDR1 is MNHEY, CDR2 SVGEGT. The CDR3 totals 12 residues. Here the CDR3 reads CASSIFGEPQHF. The CDR3 DNA follows: TGTGCCAGCAGTATATTCGGTGAGCCCCAGCATTTT.

J is TRBJ2-5 and V is TRBV5-1; 10 bases are a match to TRBD1. This CDR3 region has 18 residues. Germline CDR1 reads SGHRS; CDR2 reads YFSETQ. The V and J ends lost 0 bases and 4 bases, in that order; junction bases with no gene match: 12. The chain's CDR3 is CASSLGRGTGAAAETQYF. CDR3 nucleotides: TGCGCCAGCAGCTTGGGAAGAGGGACAGGGGCCGCCGCAGAGACCCAGTACTTC.

The chain links TRBV7-2 to TRBJ2-3, with 14 nucleotides matching TRBD2. Germline V gives CDR1 SGHTA, CDR2 FQGNSA. This CDR3 spans 16 amino acids. The ends lost 5 bases at V and 3 bases at J; junction bases unmatched: 4. CDR3 amino acids: CASSRGLAGATDTQYF. CDR3 nucleotides: TGTGCCAGCAGCAGGGGACTAGCGGGGGCAACAGATACGCAGTATTTT.

CDR3 residues: CASSLYLRGLNQPQHF. The DNA for the CDR3 is TGTGCCAGCAGCTTATATCTCAGGGGGCTTAATCAGCCCCAGCATTTT. The chain couples TRBV7-8 to TRBJ1-5; 8 bases align to TRBD1. The V segment lost 2 bases and the J segment 4 bases; nucleotides outside the gene matches: 7. This CDR3 spans 16 amino acids. The germline V gene has CDR1 SGHVS and CDR2 FQNEAQ.

This rearrangement joins TRBV14 to TRBJ1-2; possible D gene TRBD1, 5 bases. V was trimmed by 5 bases and J by 5 bases, leaving 12 bases between them. Germline V gene data show CDR1 as SGHDN and CDR2 as FVKESK. This CDR3 is built from 13 residues. In DNA, the CDR3 is TGTGCCAGCAGCGAATCGGGACTTTATGGCTACACCTTC. It specifies CASSESGLYGYTF.

The chain links TRBV10-3 to TRBJ2-1; D might be TRBD1 (6 bases). V was trimmed by 10 bases and J by 0 bases, leaving 16 bases between them. Germline V gene data show CDR1 as ENHRY and CDR2 as SYGVKD. CDR3 length equals 15 residues. The CDR3 DNA reads TGTGCCACACAGGGAACCAAGAGCTCCTACAATGAGCAGTTCTTC. It yields the protein CATQGTKSSYNEQFF.